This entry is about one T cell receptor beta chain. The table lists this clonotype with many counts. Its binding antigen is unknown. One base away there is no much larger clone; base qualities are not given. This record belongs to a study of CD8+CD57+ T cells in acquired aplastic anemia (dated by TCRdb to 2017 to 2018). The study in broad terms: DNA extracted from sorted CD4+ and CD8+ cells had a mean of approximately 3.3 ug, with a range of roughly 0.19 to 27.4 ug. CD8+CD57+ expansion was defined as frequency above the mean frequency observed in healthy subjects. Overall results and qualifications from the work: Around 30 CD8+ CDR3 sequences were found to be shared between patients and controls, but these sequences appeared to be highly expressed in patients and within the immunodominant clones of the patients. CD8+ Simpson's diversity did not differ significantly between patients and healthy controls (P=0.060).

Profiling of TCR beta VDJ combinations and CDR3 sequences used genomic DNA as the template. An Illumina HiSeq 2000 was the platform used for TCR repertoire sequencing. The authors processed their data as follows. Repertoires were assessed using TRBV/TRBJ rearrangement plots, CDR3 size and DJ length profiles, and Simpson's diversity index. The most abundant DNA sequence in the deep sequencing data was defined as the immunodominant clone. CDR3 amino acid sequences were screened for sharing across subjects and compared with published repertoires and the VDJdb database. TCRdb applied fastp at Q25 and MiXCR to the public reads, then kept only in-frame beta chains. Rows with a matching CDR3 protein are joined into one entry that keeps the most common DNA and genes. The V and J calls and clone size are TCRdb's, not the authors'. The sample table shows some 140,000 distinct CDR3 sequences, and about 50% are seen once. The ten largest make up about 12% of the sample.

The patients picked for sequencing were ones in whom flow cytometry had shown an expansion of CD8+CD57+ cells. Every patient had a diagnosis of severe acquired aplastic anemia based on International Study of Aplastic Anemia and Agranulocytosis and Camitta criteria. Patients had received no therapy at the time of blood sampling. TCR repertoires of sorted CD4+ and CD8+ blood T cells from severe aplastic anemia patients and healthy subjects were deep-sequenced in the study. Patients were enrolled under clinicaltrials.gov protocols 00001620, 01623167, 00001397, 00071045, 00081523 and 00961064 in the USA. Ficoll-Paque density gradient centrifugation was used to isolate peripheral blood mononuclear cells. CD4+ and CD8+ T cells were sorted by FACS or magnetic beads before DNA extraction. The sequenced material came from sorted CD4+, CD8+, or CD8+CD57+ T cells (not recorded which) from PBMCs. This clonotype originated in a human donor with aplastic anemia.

The bases read TGTGCCACCAGCAGAGTTGGCCCGACAGGCCGTATGTGGACAGATACGCAGTATTTT. It is translated as CATSRVGPTGRMWTDTQYF. The chain couples TRBV15 to TRBJ2-3; TRBD1 is perhaps the D gene, given 6 matching bases. From a lookup of the germline V gene (reference sequence), CDR1 and CDR2 are LNHNV and YYDKDF. V is shortened by 1 base, J by 3 bases, and the region joining them spans 23 bases. The CDR3 runs 19 amino acids, cysteine and phenylalanine included. Only the CDR3 DNA stays, 57 bases, in frame from base 1. The full variable domain, completed from the reference TRBV15 and TRBJ2-3 proteins outside the CDR3, reads DAMVIQNPRYQVTQFGKPVTLSCSQTLNHNVMYWYQQKSSQAPKLLFHYYDKDFNNEADTPDNFQSRRPNTSFCFLDIRSPGLGDTAMYLCATSRVGPTGRMWTDTQYFGPGTRLTVL.